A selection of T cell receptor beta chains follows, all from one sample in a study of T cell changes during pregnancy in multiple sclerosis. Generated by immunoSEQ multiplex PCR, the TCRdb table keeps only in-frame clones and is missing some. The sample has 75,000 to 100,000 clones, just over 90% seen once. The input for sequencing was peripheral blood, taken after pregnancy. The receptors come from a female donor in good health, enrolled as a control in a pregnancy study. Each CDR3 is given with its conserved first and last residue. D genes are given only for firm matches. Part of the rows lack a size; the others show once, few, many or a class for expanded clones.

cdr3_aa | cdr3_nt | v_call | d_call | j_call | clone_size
CASSPAQGDHTGELFF | TGTGCCAGCAGCCCGGCCCAGGGCGATCACACCGGGGAGCTGTTTTTT | TRBV4-2 | NA | TRBJ2-2 | NA
CAWSKDMGSPLHF | TGTGCCTGGAGTAAGGACATGGGATCACCCCTCCACTTT | TRBV30 | NA | TRBJ1-6 | NA
CASSIGTDGYTF | TGTGCCAGTAGTATCGGGACAGATGGCTACACCTTC | TRBV19 | TRBD1 | TRBJ1-2 | once
CASSDDRAYGYTF | TGTGCCAGTAGTGATGACAGGGCTTATGGCTACACCTTC | TRBV19 | TRBD1 | TRBJ1-2 | NA
CASSYSGTGSGKLFF | TGTGCCAGCAGTTACTCAGGGACAGGGTCCGGAAAACTGTTTTTT | TRBV6-5 | TRBD1 | TRBJ1-4 | NA
CASSLPTTQETQYF | TGTGCCAGCAGTTTACCGACAACCCAAGAGACCCAGTACTTC | TRBV28 | NA | TRBJ2-5 | once
CASSDGQANQPQHF | TGTGCCAGCAGTGACGGACAGGCCAATCAGCCCCAGCATTTT | TRBV6-1 | TRBD1 | TRBJ1-5 | NA
CASSPVGRAKTQYF | TGTGCCAGCAGCCCCGTTGGCAGGGCCAAGACCCAGTACTTC | TRBV7-2 | NA | TRBJ2-5 | NA
CASSAPGQGIQPQHF | TGTGCCAGCAGTGCGCCGGGACAGGGAATCCAGCCCCAGCATTTT | TRBV28 | TRBD1 | TRBJ1-5 | NA
CASKREVGTEAFF | TGTGCCAGCAAGCGGGAAGTAGGGACTGAAGCTTTCTTT | TRBV2 | NA | TRBJ1-1 | once
CASSLAPGLGSDTQYF | TGTGCCAGCAGCTTAGCACCGGGACTAGGGTCAGATACGCAGTATTTT | TRBV7-6 | TRBD2 | TRBJ2-3 | NA
CASSAQGSGNQPQHF | TGTGCCAGCAGCGCACAGGGCTCGGGCAATCAGCCCCAGCATTTT | TRBV2 | NA | TRBJ1-5 | NA
CASSSRTGGAMDYGYTF | TGTGCCAGCAGCTCCCGGACAGGGGGCGCGATGGACTATGGCTACACCTTC | TRBV7-6 | TRBD1 | TRBJ1-2 | NA
CASSLDSVGELFF | TGTGCCAGCAGCCTCGACTCCGTCGGGGAGCTGTTTTTT | TRBV5-4 | NA | TRBJ2-2 | NA
CASSPKGGETNEKLFF | TGTGCCAGCAGCCCCAAAGGGGGAGAAACTAATGAAAAACTGTTTTTT | TRBV5-4 | NA | TRBJ1-4 | NA
CASRGWAGDPLNYGYTF | TGTGCCAGCAGGGGCTGGGCAGGGGACCCATTAAACTATGGCTACACCTTC | TRBV2 | NA | TRBJ1-2 | NA
CASRERDRGPDEQFF | TGTGCCAGCAGGGAACGGGACAGGGGGCCGGATGAGCAGTTCTTC | TRBV28 | TRBD1 | TRBJ2-1 | NA
CASSLLRGGSGYTF | TGTGCCAGCAGTTTATTAAGGGGGGGGTCCGGCTACACCTTC | TRBV27 | NA | TRBJ1-2 | NA
CASRQGYEQYF | TGCGCCAGCCGACAGGGCTACGAGCAGTACTTC | TRBV5-1 | TRBD1 | TRBJ2-7 | few
CASSPPSGRRNEQFF | TGTGCCAGCAGCCCACCTAGCGGGAGAAGGAATGAGCAGTTCTTC | TRBV5-4 | TRBD2 | TRBJ2-1 | NA
CASYRGQGSNQPQHF | TGTGCCAGCTACCGTGGACAGGGGAGCAATCAGCCCCAGCATTTT | TRBV28 | TRBD1 | TRBJ1-5 | NA
CASSLGGAEKLFF | TGTGCCAGCAGCTTAGGTGGGGCTGAAAAACTGTTTTTT | TRBV13 | NA | TRBJ1-4 | NA
CATKPGQGRENGYTF | TGTGCCACCAAACCAGGACAGGGCCGGGAAAATGGCTACACCTTC | TRBV15 | TRBD1 | TRBJ1-2 | few
CASSATLEGLAFF | TGTGCCAGCAGTGCCACCCTAGAGGGTCTGGCTTTCTTT | TRBV6-1 | NA | TRBJ1-1 | NA
CAWSNPKARFNHEQFF | TGTGCCTGGAGTAACCCAAAGGCGAGGTTTAACCATGAGCAGTTCTTC | TRBV30 | NA | TRBJ2-1 | NA
CASSYSVTGMNIQYF | TGTGCCAGCAGTTACTCCGTAACAGGGATGAACATTCAGTACTTC | TRBV6-5 | NA | TRBJ2-4 | NA
CASSPDGTKGEQYF | TGTGCCAGCAGCCCGGATGGGACTAAGGGCGAGCAGTACTTC | TRBV28 | TRBD2 | TRBJ2-7 | NA
CASSLGQADRETQYF | TGCGCCAGCAGCTTGGGTCAAGCGGACAGAGAGACCCAGTACTTC | TRBV5-1 | NA | TRBJ2-5 | NA
CASSDKVGDTQYF | TGTGCCAGCAGCGACAAAGTGGGAGATACGCAGTATTTT | TRBV5-4 | NA | TRBJ2-3 | NA
CASSMGGRGTGELFF | TGTGCCAGTAGTATGGGCGGGAGAGGGACCGGGGAGCTGTTTTTT | TRBV19 | TRBD2 | TRBJ2-2 | NA
CASSSRQATEAFF | TGCGCCAGCAGCTCACGACAGGCCACTGAAGCTTTCTTT | TRBV4-1 | NA | TRBJ1-1 | few
CASSPPPRSPSYNEQFF | TGTGCCAGCAGCCCCCCGCCCCGGAGCCCTTCCTACAATGAGCAGTTCTTC | TRBV7-9 | NA | TRBJ2-1 | NA
CASRTGGNTEAFF | TGTGCCAGTAGAACAGGGGGGAACACTGAAGCTTTCTTT | TRBV19 | TRBD1 | TRBJ1-1 | NA
CAWSRTGGYTGELFF | TGTGCCTGGAGCCGGACAGGGGGGTACACCGGGGAGCTGTTTTTT | TRBV30 | TRBD1 | TRBJ2-2 | NA
CAISEERALGEQYF | TGTGCCATCAGTGAGGAGAGGGCCCTTGGGGAGCAGTACTTC | TRBV10-3 | NA | TRBJ2-7 | NA
CATGYPRDRNYGYTF | TGTGCCACCGGGTACCCCCGGGACAGAAACTATGGCTACACCTTC | TRBV15 | TRBD1 | TRBJ1-2 | once
CASSGGLAGGYNEQFF | TGCGCCAGCAGCGGAGGACTAGCGGGAGGGTACAATGAGCAGTTCTTC | TRBV5-1 | TRBD2 | TRBJ2-1 | NA
CASRRLAGIDTQYF | TGTGCCAGCAGACGACTAGCGGGCATAGATACGCAGTATTTT | TRBV6-5 | TRBD2 | TRBJ2-3 | NA
CASSASSGQPNQPQHF | TGTGCCAGCAGTGCAAGCTCGGGACAGCCAAATCAGCCCCAGCATTTT | TRBV2 | TRBD1 | TRBJ1-5 | NA
CASSLQQGKAEAFF | TGTGCCAGCAGTTTACAACAGGGGAAGGCTGAAGCTTTCTTT | TRBV27 | TRBD1 | TRBJ1-1 | NA
CAWGLGSYNEQFF | TGCGCCTGGGGGCTCGGGTCTTACAATGAGCAGTTCTTC | TRBV10-1 | NA | TRBJ2-1 | NA
CASSLGPSGNTIYF | TGTGCCAGCAGCCTGGGGCCGTCTGGAAACACCATATATTTT | TRBV27 | NA | TRBJ1-3 | NA
CASSLDGRGPDGYTF | TGTGCCAGCAGCTTAGATGGCAGGGGGCCTGATGGCTACACCTTC | TRBV7-9 | TRBD1 | TRBJ1-2 | NA
CASLYSGGTLYNEQFF | TGTGCCAGCCTCTACTCAGGCGGGACCCTCTACAATGAGCAGTTCTTC | TRBV13 | NA | TRBJ2-1 | NA
CASSRGAVTYEQYF | TGTGCCAGCAGCCGTGGGGCCGTAACCTACGAGCAGTACTTC | TRBV28 | NA | TRBJ2-7 | NA
CASSKLAGGDNEQFF | TGCGCCAGCAGCAAACTAGCGGGGGGCGACAATGAGCAGTTCTTC | TRBV4-1 | TRBD2 | TRBJ2-1 | NA
CASSSRGGSWEDEQYF | TGTGCCAGCAGCTCCCGCGGGGGTTCGTGGGAGGACGAGCAGTACTTC | TRBV7-6 | TRBD2 | TRBJ2-7 | NA
CASSGPLGQGGTDTQYF | TGTGCCAGCAGTGGCCCTCTGGGACAGGGGGGCACAGATACGCAGTATTTT | TRBV6-1 | TRBD1 | TRBJ2-3 | NA
CSVDRLPSGLLSTDTQYF | TGCAGCGTTGATAGGTTGCCTAGCGGGCTCCTTAGCACAGATACGCAGTATTTT | TRBV29-1 | TRBD2 | TRBJ2-3 | NA
CASRTDSNYGYTF | TGTGCCAGCAGAACCGACAGTAACTATGGCTACACCTTC | TRBV28 | NA | TRBJ1-2 | NA
CASSRDSQNTEAFF | TGCGCCAGCAGCAGAGACAGCCAGAACACTGAAGCTTTCTTT | TRBV5-1 | NA | TRBJ1-1 | few
CAISESQGRHEKLFF | TGTGCCATCAGTGAGTCCCAGGGGCGGCACGAAAAACTGTTTTTT | TRBV10-3 | NA | TRBJ1-4 | NA
CASSRGTSDLDTQYF | TGTGCCAGCAGCCGCGGGACTAGCGACTTAGATACGCAGTATTTT | TRBV6-5 | TRBD2 | TRBJ2-3 | NA